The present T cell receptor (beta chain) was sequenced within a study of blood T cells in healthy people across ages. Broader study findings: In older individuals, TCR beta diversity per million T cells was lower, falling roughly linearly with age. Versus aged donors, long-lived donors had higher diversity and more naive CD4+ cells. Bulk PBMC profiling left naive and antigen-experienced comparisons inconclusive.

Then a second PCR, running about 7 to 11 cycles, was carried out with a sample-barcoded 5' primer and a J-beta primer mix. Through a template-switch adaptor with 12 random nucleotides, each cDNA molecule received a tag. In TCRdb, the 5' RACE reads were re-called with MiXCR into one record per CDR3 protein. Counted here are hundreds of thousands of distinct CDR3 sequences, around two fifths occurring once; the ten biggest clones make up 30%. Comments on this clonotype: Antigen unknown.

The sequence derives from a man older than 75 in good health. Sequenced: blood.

The CDR3 reads CASTQQGGSNEKLFF. As DNA, the CDR3 is TGTGCCAGCACCCAACAGGGGGGGTCTAATGAAAAACTGTTTTTT. The chain joins TRBV2 to TRBJ1-4; TRBD1 matches 8 bases. The CDR3 consists of 15 residues. The V gene's germline CDR1 is SNHLY and CDR2 FYNNEI. Losses at the gene ends were 7 bases for V and 3 bases for J; bases not matched to a gene: 7.